These 19 T cell receptor beta chains were all obtained from the same sample, sequenced in a study of STAT5B mutations in CD4+ large granular lymphocyte leukemia. Profiled with immunoSEQ multiplex PCR; TCRdb holds only in-frame clones, not every one. The data hold tens of thousands of clones, with roughly two thirds observed a single time. Sequencing used CD4+ T cells from blood buffy coats. These receptors came from a human donor in good health.

V usage is TRBV2 and J usage is TRBJ1-5; 10 bases agree with TRBD1. Germline V gene sequence: CDR1 SNHLY, CDR2 FYNNEI. The CDR3 is 16 amino acids. After removal of 6 bases from V and 7 bases from J, the junction contained 12 bases not matched to a gene. CDR3 sequence: CASSYPDRGGSQPQHF. CDR3 DNA: TGTGCCAGCAGCTACCCGGACAGGGGGGGGTCCCAGCCCCAGCATTTT.

The rearrangement joins TRBV19 to TRBJ2-7, with TRBD2 identical over 9 bases. CDR1 and CDR2 (germline): LNHDA, SQIVND (reference sequence). The CDR3 covers 15 residues. J was trimmed by 2 bases and V by 5 bases; bases with no gene match: 7. The CDR3 region has the DNA TGTGCCAGTAGTGTCCTTAGCGGGGGTACCTACGAGCAGTACTTC. Its protein is CASSVLSGGTYEQYF.

This clone was recorded a few times. V usage is TRBV30 and J usage is TRBJ2-5, with D maybe TRBD2 (5 bases). CDR1 and CDR2 (germline): GTSNPN, SVGIG (reference sequence). The CDR3 is 14 residues long. Deletions cut 7 bases from V and 4 bases from J, with 19 bases between. The CDR3 nucleotides read TGTGCCTCCCAACTCTTCCGGGAAGGAGAGACCCAGTACTTC. It specifies CASQLFREGETQYF.

The rearrangement joins TRBV6-6 to TRBJ1-1, with unresolved D. This CDR3 region has 12 residues. CDR1 and CDR2 from the germline V gene are MNHNY and SVGAGI (reference sequence). Between the trimmed V and J ends, which lost 2 bases and 7 bases, there was a span of 8 bases. The CDR3 reads CASSYPLGEAFF. As DNA, the CDR3 is TGTGCCAGCAGTTACCCGTTAGGTGAAGCTTTCTTT.

This sequence joins TRBV4-2 and TRBJ1-4; no definite D call. Deletions cut 0 bases from V and 4 bases from J, with 12 bases between. Germline loops: CDR1 LGHNA, CDR2 YNFKEQ. The CDR3 runs to 16 residues. The CDR3 DNA sequence: TGTGCCAGCAGCCAAGATCTGGCAGAATATAATGAAAAACTGTTTTTT. Protein product: CASSQDLAEYNEKLFF.

This chain links TRBV27 with TRBJ1-4, with a possible D match to TRBD1 (6 bases). Germline assignment: CDR1 MNHEY and CDR2 SMNVEV (reference sequence). This CDR3 contains 16 residues. V was shortened by 3 bases and J by 1 base, with 12 bases between the two germline ends. The CDR3 spells CASSFLGAGTNEKLFF. The CDR3 nucleotides read TGTGCCAGCAGTTTCCTGGGGGCTGGAACTAATGAAAAACTGTTTTTT.

Only a few counts were recorded for this clone. This chain uses TRBV10-1 with TRBJ1-1; D ambiguous. This CDR3 contains 13 residues. Germline CDR1 reads WNHNN; CDR2 reads SYGVQD (reference sequence). Trimming took off 2 bases at V and 0 bases at J, with 4 bases between the two ends. The CDR3 spells CASSEGLNTEAFF. The CDR3 DNA is TGCGCCAGCAGTGAGGGGCTGAACACTGAAGCTTTCTTT.

This chain connects TRBV18 to TRBJ1-2; D remains unclear. This CDR3 spans 13 amino acids. Germline loops: CDR1 KGHSH, CDR2 LQKENI. V was shortened by 2 bases and J by 3 bases, with 7 bases between the two germline ends. In DNA form, the CDR3 reads TGTGCCAGCTCACCAGGTCGGGACTATGGCTACACCTTC. Translating gives CASSPGRDYGYTF.

This chain uses TRBV15 with TRBJ2-1; no firm D call. The CDR3 is made up of 13 amino acids. The ends were cut back, 1 base at V and 4 bases at J, with 5 bases in the middle. Germline values: CDR1 LNHNV, CDR2 YYDKDF (reference sequence). The CDR3 protein is CATSRGKYNEQFF. The CDR3, as DNA: TGTGCCACCAGCAGAGGGAAATACAATGAGCAGTTCTTC. The full variable domain, in which reference TRBV15 and TRBJ2-1 provide the parts outside the CDR3, is DAMVIQNPRYQVTQFGKPVTLSCSQTLNHNVMYWYQQKSSQAPKLLFHYYDKDFNNEADTPDNFQSRRPNTSFCFLDIRSPGLGDTAMYLCATSRGKYNEQFFGPGTRLTVL.

This clone was seen only once. The chain joins TRBV6-1 to TRBJ1-4; D is ambiguous. The CDR3 consists of 14 residues. V was cut by 1 base and J by 7 bases, with 10 bases left in between. Germline lookup yields CDR1 MNHNS and CDR2 SASEGT. This chain's CDR3 is CASSEGTASEKLFF. The DNA of the CDR3 is TGTGCCAGCAGTGAAGGGACGGCCAGTGAAAAACTGTTTTTT.

Concerning this clone itself: One junction end disagrees with the germline gene, perhaps due to a read error. The V call is TRBV7-7, the J call TRBJ2-7; the D gene is possibly TRBD2 (5 bases). The CDR3 has 13 residues. Germline assignment: CDR1 SSHAT and CDR2 FNYEAQ (reference sequence). CDR3: CASSLALTYEQYF. CDR3 nucleotide sequence: TGTGCTAGCAGCTTAGCGTTAACTTACGAGCAGTACTTC.

The V and J genes are TRBV4-1 and TRBJ2-1; TRBD1 matches at 8 bases. The CDR3 consists of 13 residues. Germline CDR1 and CDR2: MGHRA and YSYEKL. Trimming at V came to 2 bases and at J to 7 bases, leaving 1 base not matched to a gene. CDR3 in DNA: TGCGCCAGCAGCCAACAGGGGGCGAATGAGCAGTTCTTC. It yields the protein CASSQQGANEQFF.

The chain uses TRBV7-8 and TRBJ1-1; D is possibly TRBD1 (5 bases). The CDR3 consists of 11 residues. From germline, CDR1 is SGHVS and CDR2 FQNEAQ. Trimming left V 4 bases short and J 5 bases short, with 5 bases between. The chain's CDR3 is CASSWGTEAFF. The CDR3 nucleotides read TGTGCCAGCAGCTGGGGGACTGAAGCTTTCTTT.

This chain uses TRBV7-2 with TRBJ2-5; no firm D call. The V gene lost 5 bases and the J gene lost 1 base, with 5 bases spanning the gap. Per the germline V gene, CDR1 is SGHTA and CDR2 is FQGNSA. The length of the CDR3 is 12 residues. CDR3 coding DNA: TGTGCCAGCAGCCGGACCCAAGAGACCCAGTACTTC. This codes for CASSRTQETQYF.

The rearrangement uses TRBV18 and TRBJ1-1; 9 bases map to TRBD1. V gave up 3 bases and J gave up 5 bases; unmatched junction bases: 16. The germline V gene encodes CDR1 KGHSH and CDR2 LQKENI. This CDR3 contains 18 residues. The CDR3 is CASSPGQGEVLLGTEAFF. CDR3 bases: TGTGCCAGCTCACCGGGACAGGGCGAAGTTTTACTTGGTACTGAAGCTTTCTTT.

The chain links TRBV27 to TRBJ2-7, with 10 bases matching TRBD2. CDR1 and CDR2 (germline): MNHEY, SMNVEV (reference sequence). The CDR3 spans 14 residues. Unmatched junction bases numbered 9, after V lost 10 bases and J lost 3 bases. The CDR3 region is CATRPSGGFYEQYF. For the CDR3, the DNA is TGTGCCACCCGCCCTAGCGGGGGCTTCTACGAGCAGTACTTC.

The chain joins TRBV28 to TRBJ2-1, with TRBD2 identical over 9 bases. From germline, CDR1 is MDHEN and CDR2 SYDVKM. V gave up 4 bases and J gave up 13 bases; unmatched junction bases: 8. This CDR3 comprises 13 residues. CDR3 sequence: CASSSPGLAVQFF. The CDR3 DNA sequence: TGTGCCAGCAGTTCACCGGGACTAGCCGTCCAGTTCTTC. Combining the CDR3 with reference TRBV28 and TRBJ2-1 gives the whole variable domain DVKVTQSSRYLVKRTGEKVFLECVQDMDHENMFWYRQDPGLGLRLIYFSYDVKMKEKGDIPEGYSVSREKKERFSLILESASTNQTSMYLCASSSPGLAVQFFGPGTRLTVL.

The chain recombines TRBV15 with TRBJ2-3; 14 bases fit TRBD2. Germline-derived CDR1 and CDR2 are LNHNV and YYDKDF (reference sequence). The CDR3 sequence is 18 residues long. J was trimmed by 1 base and V by 0 bases; bases with no gene match: 3. CDR3 region: CATSRDEGLAGGTDTQYF. CDR3 bases: TGTGCCACCAGCAGAGATGAGGGACTAGCGGGGGGCACAGATACGCAGTATTTT.

The rearrangement uses TRBV23-1 and TRBJ2-7, with 8 bases matching TRBD2. TRBV23-1 is marked as an open reading frame, function uncertain. The V and J ends lost 2 bases and 0 bases, in that order; junction bases with no gene match: 27. This CDR3 comprises 23 residues. CDR3 in amino acids: CASSQRFIPGRTAGGPNSYEQYF. CDR3 bases: TGCGCCAGCAGTCAAAGGTTCATACCCGGGCGAACCGCGGGGGGACCTAACTCCTACGAGCAGTACTTC.